The 22 T cell receptor beta chains in this list originate from one sample, sequenced in a study of radiotherapy plus CTLA-4 blockade in lung cancer. Clones were sequenced by immunoSEQ multiplex PCR, and TCRdb holds only the in-frame ones, with some missing. The sample holds 55,000 or so clones, almost 85% seen once. The source was peripheral blood, collected from a patient treated with radiotherapy plus ipilimumab. These receptors were obtained from a human donor with non-small cell lung cancer whose response to radiotherapy plus ipilimumab could not be evaluated.

The J gene is TRBJ2-1, the V gene TRBV19, with 10 bases aligning to TRBD2. The CDR3 covers 15 residues. Germline assignment: CDR1 LNHDA and CDR2 SQIVND (reference sequence). The junction had 3 bases not matched to a gene; V was cut back by 1 base and J by 6 bases. The CDR3 sequence: CASSIGAGGVNEQFF. The CDR3 nucleotides are TGTGCCAGTAGTATAGGAGCGGGGGGGGTCAATGAGCAGTTCTTC.

This chain links TRBV6-6 with TRBJ1-1, with D uncertain. Per germline, CDR1 MNHNY and CDR2 SVGAGI (reference sequence). This CDR3 has 14 residues. V shed 8 bases and J shed 2 bases, with 15 bases lying between them. CDR3 sequence: CASVGAQINTEAFF. CDR3 sequence (DNA): TGTGCCAGCGTTGGAGCGCAGATCAACACTGAAGCTTTCTTT.

This clone was detected a few times. The chain uses TRBV5-6 and TRBJ2-7; 7 bases are a match to TRBD1. The CDR3 is 15 amino acids. The ends lost 1 base at V and 1 base at J; junction bases unmatched: 5. Germline CDR1 and CDR2: SGHDT and YYEEEE. The CDR3, as DNA: TGTGCCAGCAGCTTGTTCACAGGGGCATCCTACGAGCAGTACTTC. Encoded protein: CASSLFTGASYEQYF.

This sequence joins TRBV7-2 and TRBJ2-7; the match to TRBD2 covers 8 bases. Trimming at V came to 5 bases and at J to 2 bases, leaving 11 bases not matched to a gene. The V gene's germline CDR1 is SGHTA and CDR2 FQGNSA. The length of the CDR3 is 16 residues. CDR3 in DNA: TGTGCCAGCAGCCCATCCCTTTCGGGGGGGGCCTACGAGCAGTACTTC. Protein product: CASSPSLSGGAYEQYF.

V usage is TRBV11-3 and J usage is TRBJ2-2, with 10 positions matching TRBD2. The CDR3 is 15 residues long. CDR1 and CDR2 (germline): SGHNT, YENEEA. The V and J ends lost 1 base and 4 bases, in that order; junction bases with no gene match: 0. The DNA for the CDR3 is TGTGCCAGCAGCTTAGGACTAGCGGGCACCGGGGAGCTGTTTTTT. This sequence encodes CASSLGLAGTGELFF. Combining the CDR3 with reference TRBV11-3 and TRBJ2-2 gives the whole variable domain EAGVVQSPRYKIIEKKQPVAFWCNPISGHNTLYWYLQNLGQGPELLIRYENEEAVDDSQLPKDRFSAERLKGVDSTLKIQPAELGDSAVYLCASSLGLAGTGELFFGEGSRLTVL.

V is TRBV5-4 and J is TRBJ1-5; D might be TRBD1 (6 bases). This CDR3 is 14 amino acids long. Germline CDR1 SGHNT, CDR2 YYREEE (reference sequence). Trimming took off 6 bases at V and 0 bases at J, with 10 bases between the two ends. The DNA of the CDR3 is TGTGCCAGCAAGATACAGGGTAGCAATCAGCCCCAGCATTTT. Amino acid sequence: CASKIQGSNQPQHF.

The chain is built from TRBV13 and TRBJ2-3; 9 positions match TRBD2. V shed 1 base, J shed 6 bases, and the junction held 5 bases outside the gene matches. Germline V lookup: CDR1 PRHDT, CDR2 FYEKMQ (reference sequence). This CDR3 comprises 15 residues. CDR3 protein: CASSLVSGRGDTQYF. The CDR3 DNA sequence: TGTGCCAGCAGCTTAGTTAGCGGGAGAGGGGATACGCAGTATTTT.

V and J are TRBV5-6 and TRBJ2-1; D possibly corresponds to TRBD1 (6 bases). Trimming took 5 bases from V and 0 from J, leaving 18 bases between them. Per germline, CDR1 SGHDT and CDR2 YYEEEE. The CDR3 is made up of 17 amino acids. The CDR3: CASRQTGHRFSYNEQFF. CDR3 nucleotide sequence: TGTGCCAGCAGACAAACGGGACACCGATTCTCCTACAATGAGCAGTTCTTC.

This clone was seen a handful of times. The chain has TRBV11-2 and TRBJ1-6, with D hard to call. The V end was cut by 4 bases, the J end by 3 bases, with 7 bases between. Per germline, CDR1 SGHAT and CDR2 FQNNGV. The CDR3 is made up of 14 amino acids. The CDR3 loop reads CASSWEGYNSPLHF. CDR3 coding DNA: TGTGCCAGCAGCTGGGAGGGCTATAATTCACCCCTCCACTTT.

The CDR3 DNA reads TGTGCCACCAGCAGAGGACAGGTACCGAACACTGAAGCTTTCTTT. Its protein product is CATSRGQVPNTEAFF. The chain uses TRBV15 and TRBJ1-1; a possible D gene is TRBD1 (6 bases). Germline CDR1 reads LNHNV; CDR2 reads YYDKDF (reference sequence). This CDR3 spans 15 amino acids. The germline V and J ends were trimmed by 1 base and 1 base, with 10 bases remaining between them.

The chain uses TRBV4-2 and TRBJ1-2; D possibly corresponds to TRBD1 (5 bases). Germline-derived CDR1 and CDR2 are LGHNA and YNFKEQ. The CDR3 sequence is 14 residues long. Trimming took off 4 bases at V and 7 bases at J, with 16 bases between the two ends. The CDR3 bases are TGTGCCAGCAGCCCGGGGGGAGGGGCCTCTGGCTACACCTTC. It encodes CASSPGGGASGYTF.

The chain couples TRBV9 to TRBJ2-2; 7 positions match TRBD2. CDR1 SGDLS and CDR2 YYNGEE come from the germline V gene. V was clipped by 0 bases and J by 1 base; unmatched bases: 3. The length of the CDR3 is 16 residues. CDR3 nucleotide sequence: TGTGCCAGCAGCGTAGGACTAGCAGAGAACACCGGGGAGCTGTTTTTT. It is translated as CASSVGLAENTGELFF.

V usage is TRBV5-5 and J usage is TRBJ2-7; D may be TRBD1 (5 bases). Germline V gene lookup returns CDR1 SGHKS and CDR2 YYEKEE (reference sequence). The CDR3 extends over 15 amino acids. V lost 4 bases, J lost 0 bases, and 14 bases lay in between. In DNA form, the CDR3 reads TGTGCCAGCAGCCCGGAAGGACACGTCTCCTACGAGCAGTACTTC. Translated: CASSPEGHVSYEQYF.

The chain carries TRBV7-9 and TRBJ1-2; perhaps TRBD1 as D (6 bases). V lost 2 bases to trimming and J lost 2 bases, with 12 bases between them. The CDR3 loop spans 15 amino acids. From germline, CDR1 is SEHNR and CDR2 FQNEAQ (reference sequence). The CDR3 region has the DNA TGTGCCAGCAGCTTAAACAGGGCCGCGAACTATGGCTACACCTTC. Protein product: CASSLNRAANYGYTF.

This sequence joins TRBV18 and TRBJ2-7; the match to TRBD1 covers 8 bases. Germline V gene sequence: CDR1 KGHSH, CDR2 LQKENI. The CDR3 is 17 residues long. Trimming cost V 2 bases and J 2 bases; bases outside gene matches: 11. CDR3 nucleotides: TGTGCCAGCTCACCAAGGCAGGGGGCGCGAGGCGCCTACGAGCAGTACTTC. Its protein product is CASSPRQGARGAYEQYF. Variable domain in full (rest from reference TRBV18 and TRBJ2-7): NAGVMQNPRHLVRRRGQEARLRCSPMKGHSHVYWYRQLPEEGLKFMVYLQKENIIDESGMPKERFSAEFPKEGPSILRIQQVVRGDSAAYFCASSPRQGARGAYEQYFGPGTRLTVT.

The rearrangement joins TRBV9 to TRBJ2-2; 11 bases agree with TRBD2. V shed 0 bases and J 3 bases; nucleotides not matched to a gene: 16. CDR3 length equals 21 residues. Germline values: CDR1 SGDLS, CDR2 YYNGEE. This CDR3 reads CASSVEVAGGSWQADTGELFF. DNA for the CDR3: TGTGCCAGCAGCGTAGAGGTAGCGGGGGGGAGTTGGCAGGCGGACACCGGGGAGCTGTTTTTT.

The gene calls are TRBV9 and TRBJ2-1; TRBD2 matches 10 bases. Unmatched junction bases numbered 12, after V lost 0 bases and J lost 9 bases. The germline V gene encodes CDR1 SGDLS and CDR2 YYNGEE. This CDR3 region has 17 residues. CDR3 bases: TGTGCCAGCAGCGTAGCTACTCAGTCTAGCGGGGGAGGTGAGCAGTTCTTC. Protein: CASSVATQSSGGGEQFF.

This clone was detected a few times. The gene calls are TRBV9 and TRBJ2-5; D unresolved. CDR1 is SGDLS, CDR2 YYNGEE, per germline. V lost 0 bases and J lost 7, with 10 bases in between. The CDR3 is made up of 13 amino acids. CDR3 amino acids: CASSVGGSGTQYF. DNA of the CDR3: TGTGCCAGCAGCGTAGGAGGCTCTGGGACCCAGTACTTC.

This chain connects TRBV15 to TRBJ1-1; D call uncertain. This CDR3 has 15 residues. CDR1 is LNHNV, CDR2 YYDKDF, per germline (reference sequence). V gave up 0 bases and J gave up 5 bases, with 13 bases separating them. The DNA for the CDR3 is TGTGCCACCAGCAGAGATAGGGCAGCGGGGACTGAAGCTTTCTTT. It codes for CATSRDRAAGTEAFF.

A few counts support this clone. The chain is built from TRBV9 and TRBJ2-1; 10 nucleotides align to TRBD2. The V gene's germline CDR1 is SGDLS and CDR2 YYNGEE. CDR3 length equals 15 residues. The J segment lost 0 bases and the V segment lost 3 bases, leaving 0 bases of the junction unmatched. CDR3 residues: CASSASGSSYNEQFF. CDR3 coding DNA: TGTGCCAGCAGCGCTAGCGGGAGCTCCTACAATGAGCAGTTCTTC.

V is TRBV7-6 and J is TRBJ1-1; D gene unclear. Trimming left V 0 bases short and J 1 base short, with 9 bases between. The germline V gene has CDR1 SGHVS and CDR2 FNYEAQ. The CDR3 runs to 15 residues. CDR3 loop: CASSLALGRNTEAFF. As DNA, the CDR3 is TGTGCCAGCAGCTTAGCGCTGGGGAGGAACACTGAAGCTTTCTTT.

This chain joins TRBV25-1 and TRBJ2-3, with TRBD1 as a possible D gene (5 bases). The germline gives CDR1 MGHDK, CDR2 SYGVNS. The CDR3 has 15 amino acids. Between the trimmed V and J ends, which lost 6 bases and 9 bases, there was a span of 22 bases. CDR3 in DNA: TGTGCCAGCAGCGGACGCCAACCCAGGGCCCCAACGCAGTATTTT. This gives the protein CASSGRQPRAPTQYF.